This is a list of T cell receptor beta chains from one sample in a study of T cell repertoires in cytomegalovirus infection. TCRdb analysed the reads with MiXCR anew, one entry per CDR3 protein. The sample lists more than 140,000 distinct CDR3 sequences; about 6.3% were seen once. The sequencing input was PBMCs. Receptors originate from a human donor in good health (CMV status not recorded). Some clones in this sample may be carry-over from other donors' samples. Both conserved end residues are part of each CDR3. Fields, in order: J gene, clone size, V gene, D gene, CDR3 protein, CDR3 DNA. A D gene is named only where the DNA matches it firmly. Clone size appears in some rows only: once, few, many, or a class for an expanded clone.

J: TRBJ2-3
size: many
V: TRBV29-1
D: NA
CDR3: CSSEEDFGTQYF
DNA: TGCAGCTCAGAGGAGGATTTTGGTACGCAGTATTTT

J: TRBJ2-7
size: many
V: TRBV27
D: TRBD2
CDR3: CASSNNIGEGEQYF
DNA: TGTGCCAGCAGCAACAATATCGGGGAGGGTGAGCAGTACTTC

J: TRBJ2-4
size: many
V: TRBV4-2
D: NA
CDR3: CASSQVSWGLGAKNIQYF
DNA: TGTGCCAGCAGCCAAGTTTCGTGGGGATTGGGGGCCAAAAACATTCAGTACTTC

J: TRBJ1-2
size: many
V: TRBV19
D: NA
CDR3: CASTPNEGAAGGYTF
DNA: TGTGCCAGTACACCTAATGAGGGAGCTGCCGGTGGCTACACCTTC

J: TRBJ2-1
size: many
V: TRBV7-8
D: TRBD1
CDR3: CASSSQGARVNEQFF
DNA: TGTGCCAGCAGCTCCCAGGGGGCTAGGGTCAATGAGCAGTTCTTC

J: TRBJ1-1
size: many
V: TRBV5-5
D: NA
CDR3: CASTPGSIRGVEAFF
DNA: TGTGCCAGCACCCCTGGGTCAATAAGGGGCGTCGAAGCTTTCTTT

J: TRBJ2-1
size: NA
V: TRBV6-5
D: NA
CDR3: CASTSPRQAAKDEQFF
DNA: TGTGCCAGCACCTCCCCTCGACAGGCCGCTAAGGATGAGCAGTTCTTC

J: TRBJ1-2
size: many
V: TRBV7-2
D: TRBD1
CDR3: CASSAGDRENGYTF
DNA: TGTGCCAGCAGCGCTGGGGACAGGGAAAATGGCTACACCTTC

J: TRBJ1-3
size: many
V: TRBV7-2
D: NA
CDR3: CASSLGRGEGRNTIYF
DNA: TGTGCCAGCAGCTTAGGTCGGGGAGAAGGTCGAAACACCATATATTTT

J: TRBJ2-1
size: NA
V: TRBV20-1
D: TRBD2
CDR3: CSAMGTSAEIYNEQFF
DNA: TGCAGTGCTATGGGGACTAGCGCGGAAATATACAATGAGCAGTTCTTC

J: TRBJ2-1
size: NA
V: TRBV5-6
D: TRBD2
CDR3: CASSLVLAGGLSSYNEQFF
DNA: TGTGCCAGCAGCTTGGTACTAGCGGGGGGGCTATCCTCCTACAATGAGCAGTTCTTC

J: TRBJ2-5
size: many
V: TRBV20-1
D: TRBD2
CDR3: CSAPETGGQETQYF
DNA: TGCAGTGCCCCAGAAACGGGGGGGCAAGAGACCCAGTACTTC

J: TRBJ2-1
size: many
V: TRBV19
D: TRBD1
CDR3: CASTSPTGQGYNEQFF
DNA: TGTGCCAGTACCTCCCCCACGGGACAGGGCTACAATGAGCAGTTCTTC

J: TRBJ2-1
size: NA
V: TRBV5-5
D: TRBD1
CDR3: CASRPGQALSGEQFF
DNA: TGTGCCAGCAGACCCGGACAGGCCCTCAGCGGTGAGCAGTTCTTC

J: TRBJ1-1
size: many
V: TRBV6-2/TRBV6-3
D: NA
CDR3: CASSYSPGEAFF
DNA: TGTGCCAGCAGTTACTCCCCGGGGGAAGCTTTCTTT

J: TRBJ2-2
size: many
V: TRBV14
D: NA
CDR3: CASKSSGNTGELFF
DNA: TGTGCCAGCAAATCCTCGGGGAACACCGGGGAGCTGTTTTTT

J: TRBJ2-1
size: few
V: TRBV6-2/TRBV6-3
D: NA
CDR3: CASSYSTGQLYNEQFF
DNA: TGTGCCAGCAGTTACTCAACCGGACAGCTTTACAATGAGCAGTTCTTC

J: TRBJ2-2
size: many
V: TRBV6-2/TRBV6-3
D: NA
CDR3: CARPGGNTGELFF
DNA: TGTGCCAGGCCCGGTGGGAACACCGGGGAGCTGTTTTTT

J: TRBJ2-5
size: many
V: TRBV7-2
D: TRBD2
CDR3: CASSWRGGAETQYF
DNA: TGTGCCAGCAGCTGGCGGGGGGGAGCAGAGACCCAGTACTTC

J: TRBJ1-5
size: many
V: TRBV19
D: NA
CDR3: CASSIMIGSSNQPQHF
DNA: TGTGCCAGTAGTATCATGATTGGAAGTAGTAATCAGCCCCAGCATTTT

J: TRBJ1-6
size: many
V: TRBV7-9
D: NA
CDR3: CASSFGRRGTNSPLHF
DNA: TGTGCCAGCAGCTTCGGAAGGAGGGGTACTAATTCACCCCTCCACTTT

J: TRBJ1-5
size: many
V: TRBV7-2
D: NA
CDR3: CASSRQTKSNQPQHF
DNA: TGTGCCAGCAGCCGTCAGACAAAGAGCAATCAGCCCCAGCATTTT

J: TRBJ1-4
size: many
V: TRBV25-1
D: TRBD1
CDR3: CASSEWTGGREKLFF
DNA: TGTGCCAGCAGTGAATGGACAGGGGGACGCGAAAAACTGTTTTTT

J: TRBJ1-1
size: few
V: TRBV6-6
D: NA
CDR3: CASSYSSSRNTEAFF
DNA: TGTGCCAGCAGTTACTCGAGTAGCAGAAACACTGAAGCTTTCTTT

J: TRBJ1-1
size: many
V: TRBV12-3/TRBV12-4
D: NA
CDR3: CASSLSTYEAFF
DNA: TGTGCCAGCAGTTTATCCACGTATGAAGCTTTCTTT

J: TRBJ1-3
size: few
V: TRBV10-2
D: NA
CDR3: CASSERARDTIYF
DNA: TGCGCCAGCAGTGAGAGGGCCCGGGACACCATATATTTT

J: TRBJ2-5
size: few
V: TRBV11-1
D: NA
CDR3: CASSFSGTGAETQYF
DNA: TGTGCCAGCAGCTTTTCCGGGACGGGGGCTGAGACCCAGTACTTC

J: TRBJ1-5
size: few
V: TRBV7-9
D: NA
CDR3: CASSLAGGGVQPQHF
DNA: TGTGCCAGCAGCTTAGCGGGTGGCGGGGTACAGCCCCAGCATTTT

J: TRBJ1-2
size: many
V: TRBV7-2
D: NA
CDR3: CASTPRVGSGYTF
DNA: TGTGCCAGCACCCCGAGGGTGGGCTCAGGCTACACCTTC

J: TRBJ1-1
size: few
V: TRBV5-1
D: NA
CDR3: CASSSQGNAEAFF
DNA: TGCGCCAGCAGCTCTCAGGGGAACGCTGAAGCTTTCTTT

J: TRBJ2-2
size: few
V: TRBV6-2/TRBV6-3
D: TRBD2
CDR3: CATRKGLANTGELFF
DNA: TGTGCCACCCGAAAGGGACTAGCGAACACCGGGGAGCTGTTTTTT